These 25 T cell receptor beta chains originate from one sample sequenced in a study of robustness of blood B and T cell sequencing. cDNA synthesis used template switching with a 5' universal priming oligo. The template-switch oligo carried a 12-nucleotide random UMI tagging each cDNA molecule. TCRdb used MiXCR to reprocess the PCR reads, holding one entry per CDR3 protein. The data show around 1,600 distinct CDR3 sequences, with 67% seen just once and 30% to 40% held by the top ten. mRNA, not genomic DNA, served as the source for TCR beta repertoires. What was sequenced was peripheral blood. The receptors come from a human donor in good health.

The chain recombines TRBV20-1 with TRBJ1-5; D might be TRBD1 (5 bases). The V and J ends lost 1 base and 0 bases respectively, with 13 bases between them. There are 16 residues in the CDR3. Per the germline V gene, CDR1 is DFQATT and CDR2 is SNEGSKA (reference sequence). CDR3 nucleotide sequence: TGCAGTGCTAGAGCGTTAGGGGAGAATAGCAATCAGCCCCAGCATTTT. This encodes CSARALGENSNQPQHF.

The V and J genes are TRBV10-1 and TRBJ1-6; D is unresolved. Germline CDR1 and CDR2: WNHNN and SYGVQD (reference sequence). The CDR3 runs 15 residues. V was clipped by 0 bases and J by 10 bases, with 13 bases between them. The CDR3 loop is CASSESGNSGSPLHF. CDR3 DNA sequence: TGCGCCAGCAGTGAGTCGGGGAACTCTGGATCACCCCTCCACTTT.

The rearrangement joins TRBV7-1 to TRBJ1-1; a weak D match, TRBD1 (6 bases). TRBV7-1 is an ORF for which the function is uncertain. This CDR3 comprises 12 residues. Trimming left V 3 bases short and J 8 bases short, with 10 bases between. For the CDR3, the DNA is TGTGCCAGCAGCTCGAAAGGGGGAGAAGCTTTCTTT. Translated, it gives CASSSKGGEAFF.

This chain joins TRBV20-1 and TRBJ2-7; D possibly corresponds to TRBD1 (6 bases). CDR1 is DFQATT and CDR2 is SNEGSKA in the germline V gene (reference sequence). Trimming removed 3 bases from V and 4 bases from J, with 13 bases in between. The CDR3 covers 13 residues. The CDR3 spells CSASQGKGYEQYF. The CDR3 coding sequence is TGCAGTGCTAGTCAGGGGAAGGGGTACGAGCAGTACTTC.

The rearrangement joins TRBV6-5 to TRBJ1-2; D gene uncertain. The CDR3 consists of 14 residues. CDR1 and CDR2 from the germline V gene are MNHEY and SVGAGI. The germline V and J ends were trimmed by 2 bases and 2 bases, with 9 bases remaining between them. The CDR3 coding sequence is TGTGCCAGCAGTTACGGCGGGCCCAACTATGGCTACACCTTC. This sequence encodes CASSYGGPNYGYTF.

V and J are TRBV29-1 and TRBJ2-6; D unclear. The CDR3 consists of 13 residues. Trimming cost V 3 bases and J 0 bases, with 3 bases left between them. The germline V gene encodes CDR1 SQVTM and CDR2 ANQGSEA. The CDR3 DNA reads as TGCAGCGTTGATAGCTCTGGGGCCAACGTCCTGACTTTC. The encoded protein is CSVDSSGANVLTF. Drawing the rest from reference TRBV29-1 and TRBJ2-6, the complete variable domain is SAVISQKPSRDICQRGTSLTIQCQVDSQVTMMFWYRQQPGQSLTLIATANQGSEATYESGFVIDKFPISRPNLTFSTLTVSNMSPEDSSIYLCSVDSSGANVLTFGAGSRLTVL.

V and J are TRBV10-3 and TRBJ1-1; no clear D. V was pared by 0 bases and J by 3 bases, with 8 bases between. The CDR3 extends over 14 amino acids. CDR1 ENHRY and CDR2 SYGVKD come from the germline V gene. The CDR3 region is CAISESRPYTEAFF. CDR3 sequence (DNA): TGTGCCATCAGTGAGTCACGGCCTTACACTGAAGCTTTCTTT.

The chain couples TRBV2 to TRBJ1-1; D not certain. The germline V and J ends were trimmed by 4 bases and 8 bases, with 5 bases remaining between them. From germline, CDR1 is SNHLY and CDR2 FYNNEI. CDR3 size: 10 residues. In nucleotides, the CDR3 is TGTGCCAGCAGTGCTGGGGAAGCTTTCTTT. Translating it yields CASSAGEAFF.

This sequence joins TRBV20-1 and TRBJ2-1; TRBD1 matches at 9 bases. This CDR3 comprises 15 residues. Trimming at V came to 3 bases and at J to 7 bases, leaving 10 bases not matched to a gene. Germline V gene lookup returns CDR1 DFQATT and CDR2 SNEGSKA (reference sequence). The CDR3 coding sequence is TGCAGTGCTAGCTTCCTCGGGACAGGGCAAAATGAGCAGTTCTTC. Translated, it gives CSASFLGTGQNEQFF.

This rearrangement joins TRBV19 to TRBJ1-2; the D is unclear. CDR1 is LNHDA and CDR2 is SQIVND in the germline V gene (reference sequence). V shed 3 bases and J shed 5 bases, with 7 bases lying between them. The CDR3 is 12 residues long. The CDR3 sequence: CASSISDYGYTF. CDR3 bases: TGTGCCAGTAGTATTTCGGATTATGGCTACACCTTC.

This chain uses TRBV7-7 with TRBJ2-2, with D maybe TRBD2 (5 bases). Germline V lookup: CDR1 SSHAT, CDR2 FNYEAQ (reference sequence). V was trimmed by 5 bases and J by 4 bases, leaving 14 bases between them. The CDR3 contains 15 residues. The CDR3 loop reads CASSLSEAATGELFF. CDR3 in DNA: TGTGCCAGCAGCCTGAGCGAAGCGGCCACCGGGGAGCTGTTTTTT. Full variable domain (missing parts from reference TRBV7-7 and TRBJ2-2): GAGVSQSPRYKVTKRGQDVTLRCDPISSHATLYWYQQALGQGPEFLTYFNYEAQPDKSGLPSDRFSAERPEGSISTLTIQRTEQRDSAMYRCASSLSEAATGELFFGEGSRLTVL.

V is TRBV2 and J is TRBJ1-6, with TRBD1 as a possible D gene (5 bases). Per the germline V gene, CDR1 is SNHLY and CDR2 is FYNNEI. V was pared by 9 bases and J by 4 bases, with 10 bases between. The CDR3 loop spans 13 amino acids. The CDR3 is CASMTEYNSPLHF. The CDR3 DNA reads TGTGCCAGTATGACAGAGTATAATTCACCCCTCCACTTT.

The chain joins TRBV10-1 to TRBJ2-1, with D unresolved. CDR3 length: 17 amino acids. The germline V gene has CDR1 WNHNN and CDR2 SYGVQD (reference sequence). V was pared by 0 bases and J by 0 bases, with 12 bases between. The CDR3 DNA reads TGCGCCAGCAGTGAGTCTACCCTGAGTAGCTCCTACAATGAGCAGTTCTTC. Translated, it gives CASSESTLSSSYNEQFF.

The CDR3 sequence: CASRKQPRDYEQYF. CDR3 sequence (DNA): TGTGCCAGCAGGAAACAGCCTAGAGACTACGAGCAGTACTTC. The genes are TRBV27 and TRBJ2-7; the D is unclear. Germline CDR1 MNHEY, CDR2 SMNVEV (reference sequence). With 6 bases removed from V and 3 bases from J, the gap between germline ends came to 15 bases. This CDR3 comprises 14 residues.

This clonotype was detected only once. The rearrangement uses TRBV2 and TRBJ2-7; possibly TRBD1 for D (6 bases). CDR1 is SNHLY, CDR2 FYNNEI, per germline. Trimming stripped 6 bases from V and 3 bases from J, with 21 bases between. The CDR3 spans 16 residues. The CDR3 reads CASSSRPSRGYYEQYF. As DNA, the CDR3 is TGTGCCAGCAGCTCCCGACCTAGCAGGGGATACTACGAGCAGTACTTC.

The rearrangement uses TRBV6-2 or TRBV6-3 and TRBJ2-7; the D is unclear. The ends were cut back, 0 bases at V and 0 bases at J, with 12 bases in the middle. The CDR3 sequence is 16 residues long. Germline CDR1 is MNHEY and CDR2 is SVGEGT. CDR3 bases: TGTGCCAGCAGTTACTCGGTAGTGCAGCTCTCCTACGAGCAGTACTTC. As protein: CASSYSVVQLSYEQYF.

The J gene is TRBJ1-2, the V gene TRBV15; D might be TRBD1 (6 bases). This CDR3 is built from 13 residues. V gave up 2 bases and J gave up 6 bases, with 10 bases separating them. CDR1 is LNHNV and CDR2 is YYDKDF in the germline V gene (reference sequence). This chain's CDR3 is CATSRNRENGYTF. The CDR3 bases are TGTGCCACCAGCAGAAACAGGGAGAATGGCTACACCTTC.

The V call is TRBV7-8, the J call TRBJ2-7; D is unclear. The V end was cut by 1 base, the J end by 3 bases, with 16 bases between. There are 16 residues in the CDR3. Germline loops: CDR1 SGHVS, CDR2 FQNEAQ. The CDR3 loop is CASSLEGFGSYYEQYF. The CDR3 bases are TGTGCCAGCAGCTTAGAAGGGTTTGGCAGCTACTACGAGCAGTACTTC.

This chain uses TRBV4-1 with TRBJ1-1; D gene unclear. This CDR3 has 15 amino acids. The V and J ends lost 2 bases and 1 base respectively, with 11 bases between them. Germline V gene sequence: CDR1 MGHRA, CDR2 YSYEKL. The CDR3 region is CASSQWVQRNTEAFF. CDR3 nucleotides: TGCGCCAGCAGCCAATGGGTACAGAGGAACACTGAAGCTTTCTTT.

This clonotype is large by share. The chain uses TRBV5-1 and TRBJ1-5; D possibly corresponds to TRBD1 (6 bases). The CDR3 totals 15 residues. Germline values: CDR1 SGHRS, CDR2 YFSETQ. Trimming took 0 bases from V and 3 from J, leaving 10 bases between them. The CDR3 DNA sequence: TGCGCCAGCAGCTTGGGACAGGCGGCCAATCAGCCCCAGCATTTT. This encodes CASSLGQAANQPQHF.

This chain uses TRBV11-1 with TRBJ1-2; 7 nucleotides align to TRBD1. V dropped 0 bases and J dropped 3; count of bases not matched to a gene: 4. The CDR3 has 15 residues. Looked up from germline, CDR1 is SGHAT and CDR2 is FQDESV (reference sequence). The CDR3 reads CASSLATGRDYGYTF. CDR3 coding DNA: TGTGCCAGCAGCTTAGCGACAGGGCGGGACTATGGCTACACCTTC.

The chain is built from TRBV5-6 and TRBJ2-3; 11 bases are a match to TRBD1. V shed 4 bases, J shed 2 bases, and the junction held 3 bases outside the gene matches. In germline, CDR1 is SGHDT, CDR2 YYEEEE. CDR3 length: 15 amino acids. The CDR3 protein is CASSRGQGATDTQYF. CDR3 nucleotides: TGTGCCAGCAGCCGCGGACAGGGGGCCACAGATACGCAGTATTTT.

This clonotype was counted between two and nine times. The chain employs TRBV5-5 and TRBJ1-2; D ambiguous. The CDR3 loop spans 13 amino acids. CDR1 and CDR2 (germline): SGHKS, YYEKEE (reference sequence). The V gene lost 4 bases and the J gene lost 2 bases, with 9 bases spanning the gap. The CDR3 reads CASSPLGNYGYTF. CDR3 nucleotide sequence: TGTGCCAGCAGCCCCCTCGGGAACTATGGCTACACCTTC.

The CDR3 here is CASSLIGGGGYEQYF. Written as DNA, the CDR3 is TGTGCCAGCAGTTTGATTGGTGGAGGGGGTTACGAGCAGTACTTC. This chain joins TRBV6-5 and TRBJ2-7; D could derive from TRBD1 or TRBD2 (6 bases each). Per germline, CDR1 MNHEY and CDR2 SVGAGI. The V end was cut by 4 bases, the J end by 4 bases, with 17 bases between. The CDR3 is made up of 15 amino acids.

V gene TRBV29-1 combines with J gene TRBJ2-1; TRBD1 is a possible D gene (5 bases). The V gene lost 6 bases and the J gene lost 0 bases, with 12 bases spanning the gap. In germline, CDR1 is SQVTM, CDR2 ANQGSEA. CDR3 size: 14 residues. This CDR3 is CSVPHGASYNEQFF. The CDR3 region has the DNA TGCAGCGTGCCTCATGGGGCCTCCTACAATGAGCAGTTCTTC.